This T cell receptor beta chain derives from a study of cytomegalovirus exposure and HLA in healthy donors. Findings and limits, study-wide: TCR beta V segments were, for the most part, productive about 87% or about 30% of the time in an earlier analysis. Serostatus for CMV was the only available immune exposure information.

Remarks on this clone: Its antigen is unidentified.

In germline, CDR1 is SGDLS, CDR2 YYNGEE. The CDR3 covers 15 residues. V was trimmed by 4 bases and J by 5 bases, leaving 18 bases between them. Researchers ran the PCR with 60 Vbeta and 13 Jbeta primers. Libraries were prepared by immunoSEQ multiplex PCR; TCRdb keeps only in-frame clonotypes and omits some of them. The table lists about 120,000 clones, around 78% of them singletons. The TCR comes from a young woman in good health and CMV-seropositive. Sequencing was done on a sample of PBMCs. This rearrangement joins TRBV9 to TRBJ2-5, with D possibly matching TRBD2 (5 bases). As DNA, the CDR3 is TGTGCCAGCAGCCTAGCCGGGGTAATGGGGGAGACCCAGTACTTC. Translated, it gives CASSLAGVMGETQYF.